A selection of T cell receptor beta chains follows, all from one sample in a study of OX40 agonist ivuxolimab in advanced cancers. Clones were read by immunoSEQ multiplex PCR, and TCRdb kept only the in-frame ones, dropping some. The sample lists roughly 120,000 clones, roughly 92% occurring once. The sample consisted of CD4+ or CD8+ T cells sorted from blood, taken in a trial of the OX40 agonist ivuxolimab. Receptors were obtained from an adult with an advanced solid tumor such as melanoma, head and neck, liver or kidney cancer. Each CDR3 is given with its conserved first and last residue. Fields, in order: D gene, clone size, J gene, V gene, CDR3 DNA, CDR3 protein. D genes are given only for firm matches. Part of the rows lack a size; the others show once, few, many or a class for expanded clones.

TRBD2 | - | TRBJ2-7 | TRBV5-1 | TGCGCCAGCAACCCTGGGCAGCGGGAGAACGAGCAGTACTTC | CASNPGQRENEQYF
- | - | TRBJ1-2 | TRBV6-1 | TGTGCCAGCATCCACCCCCTCGGGAACTATGGCTACACCTTC | CASIHPLGNYGYTF
TRBD1 | - | TRBJ1-1 | TRBV5-1 | TGCGCCAGCAGCTTGGGAGGGACAGGGGGCACTGAAGCTTTCTTT | CASSLGGTGGTEAFF
- | - | TRBJ1-1 | TRBV25-1 | TGTGCCAGCAGTGAATATTCCGGGGGTGGCACTGAAGCTTTCTTT | CASSEYSGGGTEAFF
TRBD1 | - | TRBJ2-2 | TRBV19 | TGTGCCAGTAGTATAGATCTAGGGACAGGGTCTAACGGGGAGCTGTTTTTT | CASSIDLGTGSNGELFF
- | - | TRBJ2-5 | TRBV27 | TGTGCCAGCAGTTCCATGTCCAGCGGAGAGACCCAGTACTTC | CASSSMSSGETQYF
TRBD2 | - | TRBJ2-1 | TRBV11-2 | TGTGCCAGCAGCGGGGGACTAGTCCAGAATGAGCAGTTCTTC | CASSGGLVQNEQFF
TRBD1 | - | TRBJ1-2 | TRBV7-2 | TGTGCCAGCAGCCCCCAGGGGGGATACGCTGGCTACACCTTC | CASSPQGGYAGYTF
- | once | TRBJ2-3 | TRBV6-1 | TGTGCCAGCAGTGAATCGGTACGCCCAGATACGCAGTATTTT | CASSESVRPDTQYF
- | - | TRBJ1-1 | TRBV7-7 | TGTGCTAGCAGCACCCAACGGACCCGACGGGGCACTGAAGCTTTCTTT | CASSTQRTRRGTEAFF
- | - | TRBJ2-7 | TRBV7-2 | TGTGCCAGCAGCCCTGGGACAATCTCCTACGAGCAGTACTTC | CASSPGTISYEQYF
- | - | TRBJ1-5 | TRBV10-2 | TGCGCCAGCAGTGAGGCAGGGTCCAATCAGCCCCAGCATTTT | CASSEAGSNQPQHF
TRBD2 | - | TRBJ2-7 | TRBV6-5 | TGTGCCAGCAGTTACTCGCTAGCGGGAGGATACGAGCAGTACTTC | CASSYSLAGGYEQYF
- | - | TRBJ2-2 | TRBV7-3 | TGTGCCAGCAGCTTAGGGGGACATCTAAACACCGGGGAGCTGTTTTTT | CASSLGGHLNTGELFF
- | - | TRBJ2-2 | TRBV5-1 | TGCGCCAGCAGCCAACAGGGGAACACCGGGGAGCTGTTTTTT | CASSQQGNTGELFF
- | - | TRBJ2-7 | TRBV6-6 | TGTGCCAGCACCCAAATCGGGGGTTCCTACGAGCAGTACTTC | CASTQIGGSYEQYF
TRBD2 | - | TRBJ2-1 | TRBV28 | TGTGCCAGCAGTTTAGTCACTAGCGGGTCTTACAATGAGCAGTTCTTC | CASSLVTSGSYNEQFF
- | few | TRBJ2-5 | TRBV18 | TGTGCCAGCTCACCAGAAGGGACCCAGTACTTC | CASSPEGTQYF